This T cell receptor (beta chain) was obtained from a study of CXCR3-negative and CXCR3-positive naive CD8 T cells. Overall study results and limits: Partial loss of CXCR3 expression followed cryopreservation; most assays used fresh PBMCs. Comparison of naive cells showed more hydrophobic TRB CDR3s in CXCR3-positive than in CXCR3-negative naive cells.

With 250,000 to 350,000 cells each, the CD8+ T cell subsets were individually sorted in triplicate. Identification of naive CD8+ T cells rested on CD45RO-CCR7+CD27+CD95- status. The study made its TRB cDNA libraries by 5' RACE, adding UMI labels. From the 5' RACE reads, TCRdb lists one entry per CDR3 protein and no DNA. This sample lists some 68,000 distinct CDR3 sequences; its ten largest clones have approximately 4.4%. A word on this clonotype: The antigen is undetermined.

The CDR3 spans 14 residues. The germline CDR1 and CDR2 sequences are DFQATT and SNEGSKA (reference sequence). This receptor was obtained from a human donor in good health. Some clones in this sample may be carry-over from other donors' samples. The V call is TRBV20-1, the J call TRBJ1-6; the TCRdb D gene call, TRBD1, has no DNA to confirm it. The sample consisted of naive CXCR3+ CD8+ T cells from blood. Subset: CD45RO-CCR7+CD27+CD95- naive CD8+ T cells expressing CXCR3 (TNR3+). This CDR3 reads CSATLGGVGSPLHF.